One sample yielded the 18 T cell receptor beta chains listed below, sequenced in a study of blood T cell repertoires in COVID-19. Sequencing used immunoSEQ multiplex PCR; TCRdb keeps in-frame clones, though not all of them. The sample lists fewer than 450,000 clones; 70% to 90% were seen once. The source material was PBMCs or T cells enriched from blood (not recorded which). The receptors were sampled from a woman aged 40-49 years with acute COVID-19.

This sequence joins TRBV27 and TRBJ2-1; a possible D gene is TRBD2 (7 bases). Germline CDR1 reads MNHEY; CDR2 reads SMNVEV (reference sequence). The CDR3 loop spans 16 amino acids. Trimming stripped 3 bases from V and 3 bases from J, with 15 bases between. For the CDR3, the DNA is TGTGCCAGCAGTTTTTGGGCGGGGGCCAACTACAATGAGCAGTTCTTC. Translating gives CASSFWAGANYNEQFF.

This clone was recorded once. J is TRBJ1-5 and V is TRBV24-1; tentative D call: TRBD1 (5 bases). V was clipped by 6 bases and J by 2 bases, with 22 bases between them. The germline V gene encodes CDR1 KGHDR and CDR2 SFDVKD. CDR3 length equals 18 residues. CDR3 nucleotide sequence: TGTGCCACCAGTAGAACGGGGGGTACTCTGTCGGGCAATCAGCCCCAGCATTTT. Protein sequence: CATSRTGGTLSGNQPQHF.

The chain uses TRBV18 and TRBJ2-3, with 8 nucleotides matching TRBD2. The CDR3 contains 16 residues. CDR1 and CDR2 from the germline V gene are KGHSH and LQKENI. The V gene end was trimmed by 0 bases and the J gene end by 0 bases; junction bases not matched to a gene: 2. In nucleotides, the CDR3 is TGTGCCAGCTCACCACCGCGGGGGGTGAGCACAGATACGCAGTATTTT. Protein product: CASSPPRGVSTDTQYF.

V usage is TRBV30 and J usage is TRBJ1-2; 8 bases fit TRBD1. With V trimmed by 1 base and J by 3 bases, 4 bases remained unmatched. Germline V gene lookup returns CDR1 GTSNPN and CDR2 SVGIG (reference sequence). This CDR3 comprises 14 residues. The CDR3 protein is CAWSDGQGDYGYTF. The CDR3 region has the DNA TGTGCCTGGAGTGATGGACAGGGAGACTATGGCTACACCTTC. The full variable domain, its missing parts supplied by reference TRBV30 and TRBJ1-2, is SQTIHQWPATLVQPVGSPLSLECTVEGTSNPNLYWYRQAAGRGLQLLFYSVGIGQISSEVPQNLSASRPQDRQFILSSKKLLLSDSGFYLCAWSDGQGDYGYTFGSGTRLTVV.

The chain recombines TRBV9 with TRBJ2-7; TRBD2 matches 8 bases. J lost 4 bases, V lost 0 bases, and 6 bases had no gene match. The V gene's germline CDR1 is SGDLS and CDR2 YYNGEE. The CDR3 is made up of 15 amino acids. CDR3 loop: CASSVAGRAGYEQYF. CDR3 in DNA: TGTGCCAGCAGCGTAGCCGGGAGGGCCGGGTACGAGCAGTACTTC.

This clone occurred once. The chain couples TRBV19 to TRBJ2-5; TRBD2 agrees at 10 bases. CDR3 length: 16 amino acids. V shed 1 base, J shed 0 bases, and the junction held 2 bases outside the gene matches. Per germline, CDR1 LNHDA and CDR2 SQIVND (reference sequence). CDR3 protein: CASSIGSGGHQETQYF. CDR3 nucleotide sequence: TGTGCCAGTAGTATAGGTAGCGGGGGGCACCAAGAGACCCAGTACTTC.

The V call is TRBV9, the J call TRBJ2-1, with D perhaps TRBD1 (6 bases). V lost 0 bases and J 1 base, leaving 8 bases between the germline ends. The CDR3 spans 15 residues. Germline V gene data show CDR1 as SGDLS and CDR2 as YYNGEE. CDR3 sequence (DNA): TGTGCCAGCAGCGTAGAAGGGGGATCCTACAATGAGCAGTTCTTC. Protein: CASSVEGGSYNEQFF. Full variable domain (outside the CDR3, taken from reference TRBV9 and TRBJ2-1): DSGVTQTPKHLITATGQRVTLRCSPRSGDLSVYWYQQSLDQGLQFLIQYYNGEERAKGNILERFSAQQFPDLHSELNLSSLELGDSALYFCASSVEGGSYNEQFFGPGTRLTVL.

J is TRBJ1-5 and V is TRBV2, with 10 bases aligning to TRBD1. The CDR3 is 15 amino acids. Germline-derived CDR1 and CDR2 are SNHLY and FYNNEI. J gave up 6 bases and V 2 bases, and 4 bases lay outside the gene matches. CDR3 sequence reads: CASSETDRGTQPQHF. The CDR3 DNA reads as TGTGCCAGCAGTGAAACGGACAGGGGGACTCAGCCCCAGCATTTT.

The chain combines TRBV5-8 with TRBJ1-2; D remains ambiguous. V was shortened by 4 bases and J by 1 base, with 14 bases between the two germline ends. Germline CDR1 reads SGHTS; CDR2 reads YDEGEE. The CDR3 length is 15 residues. CDR3 nucleotide sequence: TGTGCCAGCAGCCTAGAACGGTACTTTAACTATGGCTACACCTTC. Encoded protein: CASSLERYFNYGYTF.

The V call is TRBV5-1, the J call TRBJ1-1, with D perhaps matching TRBD1 (5 bases). V shed 5 bases and J shed 0 bases, with 8 bases lying between them. Germline V lookup: CDR1 SGHRS, CDR2 YFSETQ. The CDR3 runs to 13 residues. CDR3 in amino acids: CASRPTVNTEAFF. In DNA, the CDR3 is TGCGCCAGCAGACCGACAGTGAACACTGAAGCTTTCTTT.

This chain connects TRBV7-2 to TRBJ1-6; maybe TRBD1 (6 bases). The V and J ends lost 3 bases and 0 bases respectively, with 6 bases between them. CDR3 length: 15 residues. CDR1 SGHTA and CDR2 FQGNSA come from the germline V gene. The CDR3 sequence: CASSLDSSYNSPLHF. The CDR3 coding sequence is TGTGCCAGCAGCTTGGACAGCTCCTATAATTCACCCCTCCACTTT.

V is TRBV2 and J is TRBJ2-5; possibly TRBD2 for D (6 bases). This CDR3 has 11 residues. Trimming left V 7 bases short and J 7 bases short, with 10 bases between. Looked up from germline, CDR1 is SNHLY and CDR2 is FYNNEI. The CDR3: CASMGGTTQYF. Written as DNA, the CDR3 is TGTGCCAGCATGGGCGGGACGACCCAGTACTTC. The whole variable domain, filled in from reference TRBV2 and TRBJ2-5, reads EPEVTQTPSHQVTQMGQEVILRCVPISNHLYFYWYRQILGQKVEFLVSFYNNEISEKSEIFDDQFSVERPDGSNFTLKIRSTKLEDSAMYFCASMGGTTQYFGPGTRLLVL.

CDR3 region: CAWRAGFSGNTIYF. For the CDR3, the DNA is TGTGCCTGGAGGGCGGGATTCTCTGGAAACACCATATATTTT. V usage is TRBV30 and J usage is TRBJ1-3; D gene unclear. The CDR3 sequence is 14 residues long. V was cut by 3 bases and J by 0 bases, with 9 bases left in between. CDR1 is GTSNPN, CDR2 SVGIG, per germline (reference sequence).

The CDR3 here is CASSPSHPTGTPSYGYTF. In DNA, the CDR3 is TGTGCCAGCAGCCCCTCCCACCCGACAGGGACCCCATCCTATGGCTACACCTTC. This chain uses TRBV9 with TRBJ1-2; 7 nucleotides align to TRBD1. V lost 4 bases, J lost 4 bases, and 19 bases stayed unmatched. CDR3 length: 18 residues. Germline CDR1 is SGDLS and CDR2 is YYNGEE.

This chain joins TRBV2 and TRBJ2-3; D is uncertain. Trimming took 8 bases from V and 3 from J, leaving 12 bases between them. Germline V lookup: CDR1 SNHLY, CDR2 FYNNEI. The CDR3 covers 13 residues. CDR3 nucleotide sequence: TGTGCCAGCCCCCAAGTAACTACAGATACGCAGTATTTT. Protein sequence: CASPQVTTDTQYF.

V is TRBV3-1 (or the pseudogene TRBV3-2) and J is TRBJ1-5; D uncertain. This CDR3 has 12 residues. Trimming took off 2 bases at V and 4 bases at J, with 3 bases between the two ends. Looked up from germline, CDR1 is LGHDT and CDR2 is YNNKEL (reference sequence). For the CDR3, the DNA is TGTGCCAGCAGCCAACCTAATCAGCCCCAGCATTTT. The encoded protein is CASSQPNQPQHF.

This chain links TRBV4-1 with TRBJ2-7, with 8 bases lining up with TRBD2. The germline gives CDR1 MGHRA, CDR2 YSYEKL. The CDR3 spans 17 residues. V shed 0 bases, J shed 3 bases, and the junction held 10 bases outside the gene matches. The CDR3 spells CASSQDLLAGSVYEQYF. CDR3 coding DNA: TGCGCCAGCAGCCAAGACCTCTTAGCGGGGTCAGTCTACGAGCAGTACTTC.

The chain carries TRBV14 and TRBJ2-1; TRBD2 might be the D (6 bases). Trimming pared 1 base from V and 7 bases from J, leaving 14 bases between. The CDR3 extends over 15 amino acids. Germline lookup yields CDR1 SGHDN and CDR2 FVKESK. CDR3 amino acids: CASSQGSGGWNEQFF. For the CDR3, the DNA is TGTGCCAGCAGCCAAGGCAGTGGGGGGTGGAATGAGCAGTTCTTC.